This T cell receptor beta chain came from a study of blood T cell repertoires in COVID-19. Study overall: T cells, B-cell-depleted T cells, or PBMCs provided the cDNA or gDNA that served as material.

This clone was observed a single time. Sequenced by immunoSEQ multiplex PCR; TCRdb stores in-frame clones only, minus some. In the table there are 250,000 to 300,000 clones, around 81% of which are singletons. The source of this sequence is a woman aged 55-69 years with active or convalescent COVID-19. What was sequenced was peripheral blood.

CDR3 sequence (DNA): TGTGCCAGTAGTAGTACAGGCTATGGCTACACCTTC. Its translation is CASSSTGYGYTF. The chain recombines TRBV19 with TRBJ1-2; maybe TRBD1 (5 bases). Trimming cost V 4 bases and J 4 bases, with 7 bases left between them. This CDR3 comprises 12 residues. CDR1 is LNHDA and CDR2 is SQIVND in the germline V gene (reference sequence).